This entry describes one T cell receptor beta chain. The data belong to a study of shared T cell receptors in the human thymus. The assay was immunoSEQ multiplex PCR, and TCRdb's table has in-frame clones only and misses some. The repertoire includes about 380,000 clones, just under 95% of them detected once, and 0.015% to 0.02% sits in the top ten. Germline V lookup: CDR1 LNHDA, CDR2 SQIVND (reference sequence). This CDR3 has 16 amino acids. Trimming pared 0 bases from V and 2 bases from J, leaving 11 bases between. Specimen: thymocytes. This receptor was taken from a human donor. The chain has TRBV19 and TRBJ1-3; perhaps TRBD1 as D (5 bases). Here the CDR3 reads CASSIEGRATGNTIYF. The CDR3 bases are TGTGCCAGTAGTATAGAAGGCAGGGCAACTGGAAACACCATATATTTT.